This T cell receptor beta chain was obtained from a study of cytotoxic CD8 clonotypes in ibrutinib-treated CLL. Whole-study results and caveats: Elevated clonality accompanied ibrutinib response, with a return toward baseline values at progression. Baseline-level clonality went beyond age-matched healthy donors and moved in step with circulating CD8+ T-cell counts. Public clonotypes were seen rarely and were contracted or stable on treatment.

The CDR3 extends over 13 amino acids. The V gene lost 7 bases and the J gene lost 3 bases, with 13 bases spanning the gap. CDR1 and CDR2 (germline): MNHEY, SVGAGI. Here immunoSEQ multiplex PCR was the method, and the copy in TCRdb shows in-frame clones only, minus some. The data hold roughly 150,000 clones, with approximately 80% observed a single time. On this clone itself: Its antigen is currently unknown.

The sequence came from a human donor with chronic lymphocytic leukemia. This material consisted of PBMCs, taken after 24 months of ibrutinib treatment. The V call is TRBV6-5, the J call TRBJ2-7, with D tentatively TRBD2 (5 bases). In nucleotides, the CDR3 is TGTGCCAGCATCCCGGAGGCCCACTACGAGCAGTACTTC. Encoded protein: CASIPEAHYEQYF.